What follows are 27 T cell receptor beta chains derived from one specimen sequenced in a study of shared clonotypes between healthy human individuals. TCRdb's copy holds only in-frame clones and misses some; the assay was immunoSEQ multiplex PCR. The table records over 2 million clones, around 90% of them present only once. The sample comprised naive CD4+ T cells from PBMCs. Stated subset: CD45RA+ positively selected. These receptors were collected from a man aged 18 to 30 in good health. Some clones in this sample may be carry-over from other donors' samples.

The rearrangement joins TRBV29-1 to TRBJ2-5; 8 bases line up with TRBD1. The germline gives CDR1 SQVTM, CDR2 ANQGSEA. This CDR3 comprises 13 residues. Trimming removed 7 bases from V and 1 base from J; junction bases left unmatched: 5. The CDR3 spells CSEMTGAQETQYF. The DNA for the CDR3 is TGCAGCGAGATGACAGGGGCCCAAGAGACCCAGTACTTC.

The V call is TRBV2, the J call TRBJ1-2; D gene ambiguous. From germline, CDR1 is SNHLY and CDR2 FYNNEI. The CDR3 loop spans 10 amino acids. Trimming took 7 bases from V and 4 from J, leaving 4 bases between them. CDR3 sequence reads: CASNGYGYTF. CDR3 in DNA: TGTGCCAGCAATGGCTATGGCTACACCTTC. The entire variable domain, with the rest obtained from reference TRBV2 and TRBJ1-2, is as follows: EPEVTQTPSHQVTQMGQEVILRCVPISNHLYFYWYRQILGQKVEFLVSFYNNEISEKSEIFDDQFSVERPDGSNFTLKIRSTKLEDSAMYFCASNGYGYTFGSGTRLTVV.

The chain joins TRBV15 to TRBJ2-1; D perhaps matches TRBD2 (5 bases). Germline CDR1 and CDR2: LNHNV and YYDKDF (reference sequence). V was trimmed by 4 bases and J by 3 bases, leaving 13 bases between them. The CDR3 length is 15 residues. The CDR3 DNA follows: TGTGCCACCAGCATCGGTGGGAGAAGCTACAATGAGCAGTTCTTC. It encodes CATSIGGRSYNEQFF.

The genes are TRBV5-5 and TRBJ2-1; no definite D call. This CDR3 region has 14 residues. V lost 4 bases to trimming and J lost 5 bases, with 13 bases between them. Germline V gene lookup returns CDR1 SGHKS and CDR2 YYEKEE (reference sequence). The CDR3 protein is CASSLPGRHNEQFF. DNA of the CDR3: TGTGCCAGCAGCCTGCCTGGCAGACACAATGAGCAGTTCTTC.

This chain uses TRBV10-1 with TRBJ2-5; unclear D gene. The V end lost 8 bases, the J end lost 7 bases, and 20 bases lay between the germline ends. The CDR3 loop spans 14 amino acids. Germline lookup yields CDR1 WNHNN and CDR2 SYGVQD (reference sequence). DNA of the CDR3: TGCGCCAGCCCCCCGAACACATGGTGGGGGACCCAGTACTTC. Encoded protein: CASPPNTWWGTQYF.

The gene calls are TRBV6-1 and TRBJ1-1; D is uncertain. Trimming took 4 bases from V and 2 from J, leaving 11 bases between them. The germline CDR1 and CDR2 sequences are MNHNS and SASEGT. The CDR3 totals 14 residues. Here the CDR3 DNA reads TGTGCCAGCAGTGTAGGCGGCAGTAACACTGAAGCTTTCTTT. This encodes CASSVGGSNTEAFF.

The chain uses TRBV28 and TRBJ1-3; no reliable D call. There are 16 residues in the CDR3. Germline CDR1 is MDHEN and CDR2 is SYDVKM. The V and J ends lost 6 bases and 0 bases respectively, with 15 bases between them. The CDR3 nucleotides read TGTGCCAGCAGCCGCCGGGTAGGAAACTCTGGAAACACCATATATTTT. It yields the protein CASSRRVGNSGNTIYF. Full variable domain (outside the CDR3, taken from reference TRBV28 and TRBJ1-3): DVKVTQSSRYLVKRTGEKVFLECVQDMDHENMFWYRQDPGLGLRLIYFSYDVKMKEKGDIPEGYSVSREKKERFSLILESASTNQTSMYLCASSRRVGNSGNTIYFGEGSWLTVV.

V is TRBV5-4 and J is TRBJ1-1; D unresolved. Trimming cost V 3 bases and J 0 bases, with 18 bases left between them. CDR1 is SGHNT and CDR2 is YYREEE in the germline V gene (reference sequence). This CDR3 has 17 residues. This chain's CDR3 is CASSWKASKTMNTEAFF. The CDR3 nucleotides read TGTGCCAGCAGCTGGAAGGCCTCTAAAACCATGAACACTGAAGCTTTCTTT.

The chain links TRBV28 to TRBJ2-7; TRBD2 aligns across 11 bases. The germline CDR1 and CDR2 sequences are MDHEN and SYDVKM. The V gene end was trimmed by 6 bases and the J gene end by 3 bases; junction bases not matched to a gene: 4. The CDR3 extends over 14 amino acids. CDR3 loop: CASSTSGSIYEQYF. CDR3 coding DNA: TGTGCCAGCAGCACTAGCGGGAGTATCTACGAGCAGTACTTC.

The chain has TRBV5-1 and TRBJ1-2, with unresolved D. The length of the CDR3 is 14 residues. V lost 0 bases and J lost 6, with 12 bases in between. CDR1 SGHRS and CDR2 YFSETQ come from the germline V gene. The CDR3 DNA sequence: TGCGCCAGCAGCTTGGGCGGCCATCAGGATGGCTACACCTTC. As protein: CASSLGGHQDGYTF.

The chain recombines TRBV6-5 with TRBJ2-7; tentative D call: TRBD2 (6 bases). The CDR3 extends over 11 amino acids. Germline CDR1 and CDR2: MNHEY and SVGAGI. For the CDR3, the DNA is TGTGCTACGGGGGATCACTACGAGCAGTACTTC. Its translation is CATGDHYEQYF.

This clone was seen a single time. V is TRBV6-5 and J is TRBJ2-7; D perhaps matches TRBD1 (5 bases). CDR1 MNHEY and CDR2 SVGAGI come from the germline V gene. V lost 0 bases, J lost 2 bases, and 14 bases lay in between. The CDR3 loop spans 16 amino acids. The CDR3, as DNA: TGTGCCAGCAGTTACTCGGGGCAGTCTGTGACCTACGAGCAGTACTTC. Translating it yields CASSYSGQSVTYEQYF.

This chain connects TRBV6-5 to TRBJ1-4, with D maybe TRBD1 (5 bases). Trimming took off 10 bases at V and 3 bases at J, with 12 bases between the two ends. CDR3 length equals 13 residues. CDR1 MNHEY and CDR2 SVGAGI come from the germline V gene. The CDR3 region has the DNA TGTGCCACCAGGGTCCTTTCTAATGAAAAACTGTTTTTT. Translation gives CATRVLSNEKLFF.

In DNA, the CDR3 is TGTGCCAGCAGCTTAGGGCCGGGAGTGGTGGATAATGAGCAGTTCTTC. Residues: CASSLGPGVVDNEQFF. This chain uses TRBV11-3 with TRBJ2-1, with D possibly TRBD2 on 6 matching bases. This CDR3 has 16 amino acids. Germline loops: CDR1 SGHNT, CDR2 YENEEA. V lost 1 base, J lost 7 bases, and 17 bases lay in between.

This rearrangement joins TRBV6-1 to TRBJ2-3; D is possibly TRBD1 (5 bases). This CDR3 contains 14 residues. Deletions cut 2 bases from V and 4 bases from J, with 10 bases between. Germline assignment: CDR1 MNHNS and CDR2 SASEGT. The CDR3 is CASSEQQVPDTQYF. DNA of the CDR3: TGTGCCAGCAGTGAACAACAGGTTCCAGATACGCAGTATTTT.

V is TRBV5-3 and J is TRBJ2-3, with a weak D call TRBD2 (7 bases). TRBV5-3 is an ORF, with its function uncertain. V was clipped by 0 bases and J by 4 bases, with 15 bases between them. The CDR3 runs 16 residues. The CDR3 coding sequence is TGTGCCAGAAGCTTGGTGGGTGGGGAGGGGGCAGATACGCAGTATTTT. This encodes CARSLVGGEGADTQYF.

V is TRBV6-6 and J is TRBJ2-2; D might be TRBD1 (6 bases). The germline gives CDR1 MNHNY, CDR2 SVGAGI (reference sequence). The CDR3 extends over 14 amino acids. With 5 bases removed from V and 7 bases from J, the gap between germline ends came to 14 bases. CDR3 region: CASSGWTADGELFF. For the CDR3, the DNA is TGTGCCAGCAGTGGGTGGACAGCAGACGGGGAGCTGTTTTTT.

This chain connects TRBV27 to TRBJ2-1, with 8 bases aligning to TRBD1. CDR1 and CDR2 (germline): MNHEY, SMNVEV (reference sequence). After removal of 6 bases from V and 6 bases from J, the junction contained 7 bases not matched to a gene. This CDR3 has 14 amino acids. The CDR3 loop reads CASRDVGTGNEQFF. In DNA form, the CDR3 reads TGTGCCAGCAGAGACGTGGGGACAGGCAATGAGCAGTTCTTC.

The chain uses TRBV5-6 and TRBJ2-5, with D unresolved. The DNA end is a closer match to TRBJ2-7, so the J assignment may be wrong. Germline V gene data show CDR1 as SGHDT and CDR2 as YYEEEE. The CDR3 is made up of 11 amino acids. CDR3 protein: CASRRNYEQYF. The CDR3 DNA reads as TGTGCCAGCAGACGGAACTACGAGCAGTACTTC.

Turning to this clone: Additional DNA sequences in this sample encode the identical CDR3. The chain carries TRBV5-1 and TRBJ2-5, with a weak D call TRBD1 (5 bases). The germline V gene has CDR1 SGHRS and CDR2 YFSETQ. CDR3 size: 13 residues. V was clipped by 3 bases and J by 2 bases, with 8 bases between them. CDR3 amino acids: CASSSRGQETQYF. As DNA, the CDR3 is TGCGCCAGCAGCTCAAGGGGACAAGAGACCCAGTACTTC.

The J gene is TRBJ2-2, the V gene TRBV15, with D possibly TRBD2 on 5 matching bases. V was trimmed by 0 bases and J by 2 bases, leaving 10 bases between them. The germline gives CDR1 LNHNV, CDR2 YYDKDF (reference sequence). The CDR3 runs 16 residues. The CDR3 sequence is CATSREWELNTGELFF. In nucleotides, the CDR3 is TGTGCCACCAGCAGAGAATGGGAGCTTAACACCGGGGAGCTGTTTTTT. The full variable domain, rest sourced from reference TRBV15 and TRBJ2-2, is DAMVIQNPRYQVTQFGKPVTLSCSQTLNHNVMYWYQQKSSQAPKLLFHYYDKDFNNEADTPDNFQSRRPNTSFCFLDIRSPGLGDTAMYLCATSREWELNTGELFFGEGSRLTVL.

The chain couples TRBV5-4 to TRBJ2-5; D ambiguous. CDR1 and CDR2 (germline): SGHNT, YYREEE (reference sequence). Trimming removed 2 bases from V and 4 bases from J, with 12 bases in between. The CDR3 totals 14 residues. The CDR3 sequence is CASSLRTGTETQYF. CDR3 in DNA: TGTGCCAGCAGCTTACGCACGGGTACAGAGACCCAGTACTTC.

The J gene is TRBJ2-3, the V gene TRBV5-1; D is ambiguous. V was trimmed by 6 bases and J by 0 bases, leaving 17 bases between them. The CDR3 totals 16 residues. Germline CDR1 is SGHRS and CDR2 is YFSETQ. Here the CDR3 DNA reads TGCGCCAGCACGACGATGGGGTTAGGGAGCACAGATACGCAGTATTTT. It is translated as CASTTMGLGSTDTQYF.

The chain combines TRBV4-1 with TRBJ1-5; D gene unclear. The V gene's germline CDR1 is MGHRA and CDR2 YSYEKL. V was clipped by 2 bases and J by 7 bases, with 9 bases between them. The CDR3 sequence is 13 residues long. CDR3 sequence: CASSQPAEQPQHF. CDR3 nucleotides: TGCGCCAGCAGCCAACCAGCCGAGCAGCCCCAGCATTTT.

This clone has a handful of counts. The rearrangement links TRBV7-9 to TRBJ1-2, with no clear D. Looked up from germline, CDR1 is SEHNR and CDR2 is FQNEAQ (reference sequence). This CDR3 is 13 amino acids long. Trimming cost V 9 bases and J 4 bases, with 15 bases left between them. The CDR3 DNA sequence: TGTGCCAGTGGTTCAGTGACGTTCTATGGCTACACCTTC. Its translation: CASGSVTFYGYTF. The whole variable domain, filled in from reference TRBV7-9 and TRBJ1-2, reads DTGVSQNPRHKITKRGQNVTFRCDPISEHNRLYWYRQTLGQGPEFLTYFQNEAQLEKSRLLSDRFSAERPKGSFSTLEIQRTEQGDSAMYLCASGSVTFYGYTFGSGTRLTVV.

This chain connects TRBV7-9 to TRBJ2-7; TRBD2 matches at 8 bases. With V trimmed by 4 bases and J by 1 base, 3 bases remained unmatched. Germline V gene lookup returns CDR1 SEHNR and CDR2 FQNEAQ (reference sequence). The CDR3 sequence is 14 residues long. The CDR3 is CASSSLAASYEQYF. The DNA of the CDR3 is TGTGCCAGCAGCTCACTAGCGGCGTCCTACGAGCAGTACTTC. Full variable domain (missing parts from reference TRBV7-9 and TRBJ2-7): DTGVSQNPRHKITKRGQNVTFRCDPISEHNRLYWYRQTLGQGPEFLTYFQNEAQLEKSRLLSDRFSAERPKGSFSTLEIQRTEQGDSAMYLCASSSLAASYEQYFGPGTRLTVT.

V and J are TRBV4-1 and TRBJ1-5; weak D call: TRBD1 (5 bases). The CDR3 extends over 19 amino acids. Germline CDR1 is MGHRA and CDR2 is YSYEKL. Trimming took 1 base from V and 6 from J, leaving 25 bases between them. CDR3 region: CASSQGRGRDGGRTQPQHF. DNA of the CDR3: TGCGCCAGCAGCCAAGGGAGGGGCAGGGATGGAGGTCGGACTCAGCCCCAGCATTTT.